This T cell receptor beta chain was identified in a study of blood T cells in healthy people across ages. CDR1 is SGHRS and CDR2 is YFSETQ in the germline V gene. Trimming pared 3 bases from V and 5 bases from J, leaving 15 bases between. CDR3 length: 15 residues. As concerns this clonotype: As yet, its antigen is unknown.

General study points: Roughly linearly, TCR beta diversity per million T cells fell as age increased. Because sorting was not performed, PBMCs prevented conclusive naive versus antigen-experienced comparison. Samples with more naive T cells showed higher observed beta diversity.

A second about 6 to 12 cycle PCR used barcoded and J-beta primers. Each CDR3 protein gets one entry after TCRdb re-called the 5' RACE reads with MiXCR. Of around 2 million distinct CDR3 sequences in the sample, around 40% were seen once. The chain links TRBV5-1 to TRBJ2-4, with D maybe TRBD1 (6 bases). The source material was blood. The TCR sequence derives from a human donor in good health. Written as DNA, the CDR3 is TGCGCCAGCAGCTCAGGGGACCCGGAACAAAACATTCAGTACTTC. Encoded protein: CASSSGDPEQNIQYF.